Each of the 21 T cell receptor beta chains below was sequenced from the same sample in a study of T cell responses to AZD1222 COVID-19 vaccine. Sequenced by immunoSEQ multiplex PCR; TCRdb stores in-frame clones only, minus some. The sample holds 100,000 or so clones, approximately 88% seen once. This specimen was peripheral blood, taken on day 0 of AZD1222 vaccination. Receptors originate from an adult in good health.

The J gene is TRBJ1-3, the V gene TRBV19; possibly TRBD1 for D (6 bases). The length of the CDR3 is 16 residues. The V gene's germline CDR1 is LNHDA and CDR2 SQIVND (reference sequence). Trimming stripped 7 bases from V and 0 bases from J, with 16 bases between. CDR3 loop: CASNMGGQISGNTIYF. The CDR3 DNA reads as TGTGCCAGTAACATGGGAGGACAGATCTCTGGAAACACCATATATTTT.

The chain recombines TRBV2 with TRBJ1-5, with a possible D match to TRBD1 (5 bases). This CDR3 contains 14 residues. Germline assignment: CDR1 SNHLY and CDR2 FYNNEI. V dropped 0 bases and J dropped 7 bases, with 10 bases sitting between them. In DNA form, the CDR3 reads TGTGCCAGCAGTGAAGCCCAGGGCCGGCAGCCCCAGCATTTT. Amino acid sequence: CASSEAQGRQPQHF.

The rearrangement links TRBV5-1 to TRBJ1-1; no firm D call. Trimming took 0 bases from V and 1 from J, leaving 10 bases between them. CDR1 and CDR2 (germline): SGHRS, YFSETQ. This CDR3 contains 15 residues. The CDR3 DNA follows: TGCGCCAGCAGCTTGGTAGGAGGACGGAACACTGAAGCTTTCTTT. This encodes CASSLVGGRNTEAFF.

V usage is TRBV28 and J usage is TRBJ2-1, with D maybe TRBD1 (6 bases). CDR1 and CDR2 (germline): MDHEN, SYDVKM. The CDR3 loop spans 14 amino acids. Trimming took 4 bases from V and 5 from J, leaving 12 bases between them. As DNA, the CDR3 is TGTGCCAGCAGTTACAGGGTAAGAGACAATGAGCAGTTCTTC. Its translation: CASSYRVRDNEQFF.

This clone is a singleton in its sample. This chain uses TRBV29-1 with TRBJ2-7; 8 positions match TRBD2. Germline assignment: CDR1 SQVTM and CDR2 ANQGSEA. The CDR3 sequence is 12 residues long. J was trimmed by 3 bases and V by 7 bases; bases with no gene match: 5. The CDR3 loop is CSARGGNYEQYF. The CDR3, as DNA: TGCAGCGCCCGGGGGGGGAACTACGAGCAGTACTTC.

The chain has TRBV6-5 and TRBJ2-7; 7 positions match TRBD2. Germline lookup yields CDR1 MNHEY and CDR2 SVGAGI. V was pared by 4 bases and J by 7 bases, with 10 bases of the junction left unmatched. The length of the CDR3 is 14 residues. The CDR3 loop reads CASSSLGGSEEQYF. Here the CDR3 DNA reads TGTGCCAGCAGTTCTCTCGGGGGGTCGGAGGAGCAGTACTTC.

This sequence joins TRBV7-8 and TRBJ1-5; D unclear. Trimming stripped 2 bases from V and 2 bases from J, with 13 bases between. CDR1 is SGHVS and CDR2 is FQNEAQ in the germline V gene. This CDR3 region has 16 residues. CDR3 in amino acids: CASSLRTRGGNQPQHF. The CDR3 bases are TGTGCCAGCAGCTTAAGAACACGCGGCGGCAATCAGCCCCAGCATTTT.

CDR3 bases: TGCGCCAGCAGCCCAATTAATACAGGGGAAAACACCATATATTTT. As protein: CASSPINTGENTIYF. The gene calls are TRBV4-3 and TRBJ1-3; 7 bases align to TRBD1. Germline-derived CDR1 and CDR2 are LGHNA and YSLEER. The length of the CDR3 is 15 residues. Germline trimming cut 4 bases from V and 6 bases from J; bases unmatched to any gene: 9.

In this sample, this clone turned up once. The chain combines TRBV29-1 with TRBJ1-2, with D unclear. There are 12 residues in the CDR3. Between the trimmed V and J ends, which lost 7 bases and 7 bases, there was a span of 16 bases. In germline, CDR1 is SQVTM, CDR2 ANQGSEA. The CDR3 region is CSAMRISGGYTF. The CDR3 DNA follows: TGCAGCGCCATGCGGATTTCGGGTGGCTACACCTTC.

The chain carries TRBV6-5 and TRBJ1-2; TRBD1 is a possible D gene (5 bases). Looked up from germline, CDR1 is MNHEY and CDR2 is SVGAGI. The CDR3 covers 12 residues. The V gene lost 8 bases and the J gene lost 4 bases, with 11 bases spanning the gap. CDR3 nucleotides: TGTGCCAGCGGGGACTACTCCTATGGCTACACCTTC. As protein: CASGDYSYGYTF.

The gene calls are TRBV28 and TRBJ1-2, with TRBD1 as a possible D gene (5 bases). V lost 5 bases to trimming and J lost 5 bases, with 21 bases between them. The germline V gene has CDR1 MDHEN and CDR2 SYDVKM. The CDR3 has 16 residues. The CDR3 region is CASSRQQGGWWYGYTF. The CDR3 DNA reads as TGTGCCAGCAGTCGACAGCAGGGAGGCTGGTGGTATGGCTACACCTTC.

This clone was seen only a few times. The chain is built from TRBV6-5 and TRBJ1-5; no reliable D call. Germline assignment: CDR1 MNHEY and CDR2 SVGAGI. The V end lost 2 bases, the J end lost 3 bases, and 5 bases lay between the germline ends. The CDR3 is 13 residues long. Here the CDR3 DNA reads TGTGCCAGCAGTTACGCTGACAATCAGCCCCAGCATTTT. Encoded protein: CASSYADNQPQHF.

The CDR3, as DNA: TGTGCCAGCAGGGTCACGGACGGTACACGGTATGGCTACACCTTC. It specifies CASRVTDGTRYGYTF. The chain carries TRBV6-5 and TRBJ1-2; D unclear. The V end was cut by 6 bases, the J end by 5 bases, with 19 bases between. Germline CDR1 MNHEY, CDR2 SVGAGI. The CDR3 runs to 15 residues.

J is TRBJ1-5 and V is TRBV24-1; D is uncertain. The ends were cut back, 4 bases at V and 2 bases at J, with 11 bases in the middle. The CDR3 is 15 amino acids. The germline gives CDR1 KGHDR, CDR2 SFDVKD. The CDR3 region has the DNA TGTGCCACCAGTGACCCCAAGGGCGGCAATCAGCCCCAGCATTTT. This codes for CATSDPKGGNQPQHF.

The CDR3 coding sequence is TGTGCCAGCAGTGAAGGGCGGGGGGCTTACAATGAGCAGTTCTTC. Translation gives CASSEGRGAYNEQFF. This rearrangement joins TRBV2 to TRBJ2-1, with 8 bases aligning to TRBD2. The trim removed 1 base at V and 4 bases at J, leaving 3 bases unmatched. The CDR3 runs 15 residues. Germline V gene lookup returns CDR1 SNHLY and CDR2 FYNNEI.

As DNA, the CDR3 is TGTGCCAGCAGTTTACAGGCCATGAACACTGAAGCTTTCTTT. Protein: CASSLQAMNTEAFF. This chain links TRBV28 with TRBJ1-1; D remains ambiguous. Germline V gene lookup returns CDR1 MDHEN and CDR2 SYDVKM. V lost 2 bases and J lost 0, with 7 bases in between. The CDR3 loop spans 14 amino acids.

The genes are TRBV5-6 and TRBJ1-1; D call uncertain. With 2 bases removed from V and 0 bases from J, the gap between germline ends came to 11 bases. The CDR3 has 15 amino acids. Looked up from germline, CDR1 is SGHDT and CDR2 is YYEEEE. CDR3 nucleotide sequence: TGTGCCAGCAGCTTCGTCAAGGGTTTGAACACTGAAGCTTTCTTT. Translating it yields CASSFVKGLNTEAFF.

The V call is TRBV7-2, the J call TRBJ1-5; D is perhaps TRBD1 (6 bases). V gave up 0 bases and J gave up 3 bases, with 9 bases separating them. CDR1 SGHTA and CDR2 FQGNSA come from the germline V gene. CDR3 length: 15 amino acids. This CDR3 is CASSLATGLNQPQHF. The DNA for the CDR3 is TGTGCCAGCAGCTTAGCGACAGGCCTCAATCAGCCCCAGCATTTT.

CDR3 sequence reads: CASSPPGAYGYTF. CDR3 bases: TGTGCCAGTAGTCCTCCTGGGGCGTATGGCTACACCTTC. The gene calls are TRBV19 and TRBJ1-2; the D gene is possibly TRBD1 (5 bases). The CDR3 covers 13 residues. Germline loops: CDR1 LNHDA, CDR2 SQIVND (reference sequence). V was clipped by 5 bases and J by 5 bases, with 12 bases between them.

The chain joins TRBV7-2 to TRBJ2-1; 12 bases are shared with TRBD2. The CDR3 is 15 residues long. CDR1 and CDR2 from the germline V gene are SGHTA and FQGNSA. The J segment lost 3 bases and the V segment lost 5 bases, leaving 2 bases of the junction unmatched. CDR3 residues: CASSRTSGIYNEQFF. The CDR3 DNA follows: TGTGCCAGCAGCCGGACTAGCGGGATCTACAATGAGCAGTTCTTC. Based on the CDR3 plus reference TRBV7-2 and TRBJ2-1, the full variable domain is GAGVSQSPSNKVTEKGKDVELRCDPISGHTALYWYRQSLGQGLEFLIYFQGNSAPDKSGLPSDRFSAERTGGSVSTLTIQRTQQEDSAVYLCASSRTSGIYNEQFFGPGTRLTVL.

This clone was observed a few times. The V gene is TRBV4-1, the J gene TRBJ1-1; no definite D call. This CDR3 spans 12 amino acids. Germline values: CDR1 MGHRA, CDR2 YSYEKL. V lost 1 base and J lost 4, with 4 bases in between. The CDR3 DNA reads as TGCGCCAGCAGCCAAGGGTTCACTGAAGCTTTCTTT. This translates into CASSQGFTEAFF.